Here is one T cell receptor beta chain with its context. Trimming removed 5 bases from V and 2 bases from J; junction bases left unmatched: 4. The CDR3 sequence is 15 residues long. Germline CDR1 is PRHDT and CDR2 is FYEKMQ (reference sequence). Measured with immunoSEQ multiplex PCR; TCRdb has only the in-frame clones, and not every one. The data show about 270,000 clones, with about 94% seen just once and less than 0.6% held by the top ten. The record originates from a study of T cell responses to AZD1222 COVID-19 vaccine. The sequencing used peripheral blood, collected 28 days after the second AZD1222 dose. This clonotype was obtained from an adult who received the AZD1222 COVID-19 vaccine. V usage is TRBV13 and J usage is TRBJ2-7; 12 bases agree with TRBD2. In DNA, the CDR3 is TGTGCCAGCAGCGAGACTAGCGGGGGCCCCTACGAGCAGTACTTC. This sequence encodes CASSETSGGPYEQYF.